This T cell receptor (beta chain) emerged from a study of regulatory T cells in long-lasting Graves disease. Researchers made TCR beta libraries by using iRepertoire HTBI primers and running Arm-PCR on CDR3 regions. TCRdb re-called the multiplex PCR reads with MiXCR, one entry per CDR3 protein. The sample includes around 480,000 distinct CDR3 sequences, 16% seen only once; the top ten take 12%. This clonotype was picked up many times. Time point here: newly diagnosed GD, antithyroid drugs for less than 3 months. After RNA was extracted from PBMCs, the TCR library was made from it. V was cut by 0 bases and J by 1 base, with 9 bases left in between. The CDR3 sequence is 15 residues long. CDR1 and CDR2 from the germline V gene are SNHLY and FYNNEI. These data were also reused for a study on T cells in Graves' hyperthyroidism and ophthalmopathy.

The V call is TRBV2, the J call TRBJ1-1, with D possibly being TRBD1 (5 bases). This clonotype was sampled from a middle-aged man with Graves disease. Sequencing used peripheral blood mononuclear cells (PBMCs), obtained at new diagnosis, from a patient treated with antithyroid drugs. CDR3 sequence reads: CASSEARGANTEAFF. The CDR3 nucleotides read TGTGCCAGCAGTGAAGCGCGTGGGGCGAACACTGAAGCTTTCTTT.